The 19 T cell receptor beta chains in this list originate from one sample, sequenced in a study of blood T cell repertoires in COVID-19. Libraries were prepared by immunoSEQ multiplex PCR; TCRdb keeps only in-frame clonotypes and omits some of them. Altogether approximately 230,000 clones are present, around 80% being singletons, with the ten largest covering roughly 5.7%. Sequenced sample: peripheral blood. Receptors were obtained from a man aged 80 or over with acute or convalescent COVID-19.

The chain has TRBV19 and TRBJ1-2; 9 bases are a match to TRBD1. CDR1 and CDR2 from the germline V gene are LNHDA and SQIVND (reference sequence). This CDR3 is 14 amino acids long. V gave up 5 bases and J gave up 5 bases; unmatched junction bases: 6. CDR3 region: CASSLQGAGYGYTF. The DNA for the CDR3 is TGTGCCAGTAGTTTACAGGGGGCAGGGTATGGCTACACCTTC.

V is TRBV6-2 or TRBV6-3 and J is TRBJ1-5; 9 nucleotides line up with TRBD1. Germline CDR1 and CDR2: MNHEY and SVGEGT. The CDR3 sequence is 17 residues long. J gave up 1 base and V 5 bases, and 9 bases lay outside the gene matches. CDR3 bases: TGTGCCAGCAGTAAATTCTACGGGACAGGGAGCAATCAGCCCCAGCATTTT. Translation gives CASSKFYGTGSNQPQHF.

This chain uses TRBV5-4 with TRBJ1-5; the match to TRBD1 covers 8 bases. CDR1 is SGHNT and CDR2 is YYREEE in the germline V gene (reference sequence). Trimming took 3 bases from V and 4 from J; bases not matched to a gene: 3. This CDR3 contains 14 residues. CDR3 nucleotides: TGTGCCAGCAGCTCAGGACAGGGTAATCAGCCCCAGCATTTT. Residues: CASSSGQGNQPQHF.

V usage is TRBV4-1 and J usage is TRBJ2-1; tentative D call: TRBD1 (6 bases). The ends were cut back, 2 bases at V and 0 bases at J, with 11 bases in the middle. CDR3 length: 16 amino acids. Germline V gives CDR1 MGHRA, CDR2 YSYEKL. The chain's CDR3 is CASSQTGYGSYNEQFF. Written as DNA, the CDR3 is TGCGCCAGCAGCCAAACAGGGTACGGCTCCTACAATGAGCAGTTCTTC.

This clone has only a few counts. The CDR3 nucleotides are TGCGCCAGCAGCTTGGAGGGCAGGGCGAACACTGAAGCTTTCTTT. Translated: CASSLEGRANTEAFF. The rearrangement links TRBV5-1 to TRBJ1-1; TRBD1 is a possible D gene (5 bases). Germline-derived CDR1 and CDR2 are SGHRS and YFSETQ. The V end was cut by 0 bases, the J end by 1 base, with 10 bases between. This CDR3 spans 15 amino acids.

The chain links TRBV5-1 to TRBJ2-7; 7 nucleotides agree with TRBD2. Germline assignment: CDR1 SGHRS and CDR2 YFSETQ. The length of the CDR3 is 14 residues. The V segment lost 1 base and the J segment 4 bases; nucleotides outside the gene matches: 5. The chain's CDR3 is CASSLLRERYEQYF. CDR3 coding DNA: TGCGCCAGCAGCTTGCTGCGGGAGAGGTACGAGCAGTACTTC.

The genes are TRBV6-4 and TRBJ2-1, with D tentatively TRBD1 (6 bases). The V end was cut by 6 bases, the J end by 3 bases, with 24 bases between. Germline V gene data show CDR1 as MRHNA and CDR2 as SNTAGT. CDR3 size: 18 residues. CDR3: CASREVLTGKTYYNEQFF. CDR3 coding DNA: TGTGCCAGCAGGGAAGTCTTGACAGGCAAGACATACTACAATGAGCAGTTCTTC.

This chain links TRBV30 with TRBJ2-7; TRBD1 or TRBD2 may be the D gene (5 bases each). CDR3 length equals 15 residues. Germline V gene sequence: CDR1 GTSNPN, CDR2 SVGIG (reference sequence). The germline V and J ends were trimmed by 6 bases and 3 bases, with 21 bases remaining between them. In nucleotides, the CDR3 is TGTGCCTGCGGAGGTGGGGCAGGCGATGACTACGAGCAGTACTTC. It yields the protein CACGGGAGDDYEQYF.

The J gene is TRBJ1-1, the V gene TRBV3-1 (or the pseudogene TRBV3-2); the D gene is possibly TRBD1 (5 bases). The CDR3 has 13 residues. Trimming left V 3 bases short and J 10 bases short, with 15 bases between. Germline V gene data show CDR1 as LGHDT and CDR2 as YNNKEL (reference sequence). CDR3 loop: CASSQQGGGLAFF. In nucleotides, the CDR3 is TGTGCCAGCAGCCAGCAGGGAGGCGGTTTAGCTTTCTTT.

The CDR3 nucleotides read TGTGCCACCAGTGATTCCTTACTAGCGGGATTCTACAATGAGCAGTTCTTC. Its protein product is CATSDSLLAGFYNEQFF. This sequence joins TRBV24-1 and TRBJ2-1, with 10 bases matching TRBD2. The CDR3 length is 17 residues. Germline CDR1 is KGHDR and CDR2 is SFDVKD. V was pared by 2 bases and J by 3 bases, with 6 bases of the junction left unmatched.

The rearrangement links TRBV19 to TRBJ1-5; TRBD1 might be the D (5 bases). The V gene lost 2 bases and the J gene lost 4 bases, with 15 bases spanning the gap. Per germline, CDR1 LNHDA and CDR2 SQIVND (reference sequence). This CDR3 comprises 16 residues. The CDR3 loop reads CASSILGAQNNQPQHF. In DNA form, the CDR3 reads TGTGCCAGTAGTATATTAGGGGCGCAGAATAATCAGCCCCAGCATTTT.

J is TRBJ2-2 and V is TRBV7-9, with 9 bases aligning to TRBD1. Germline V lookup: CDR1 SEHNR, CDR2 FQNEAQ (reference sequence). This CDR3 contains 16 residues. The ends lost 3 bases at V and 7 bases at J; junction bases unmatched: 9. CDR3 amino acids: CASSFPTGGRDGELFF. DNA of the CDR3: TGTGCCAGCAGCTTCCCCACAGGGGGCCGAGACGGGGAGCTGTTTTTT. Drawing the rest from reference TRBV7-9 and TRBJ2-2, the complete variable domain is DTGVSQNPRHKITKRGQNVTFRCDPISEHNRLYWYRQTLGQGPEFLTYFQNEAQLEKSRLLSDRFSAERPKGSFSTLEIQRTEQGDSAMYLCASSFPTGGRDGELFFGEGSRLTVL.

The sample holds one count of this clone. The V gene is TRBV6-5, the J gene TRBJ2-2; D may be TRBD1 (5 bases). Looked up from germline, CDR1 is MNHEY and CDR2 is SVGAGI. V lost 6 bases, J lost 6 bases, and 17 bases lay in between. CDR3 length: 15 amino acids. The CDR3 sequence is CASSPARARAGELFF. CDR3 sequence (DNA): TGTGCCAGCAGCCCCGCCAGGGCCAGGGCCGGGGAGCTGTTTTTT.

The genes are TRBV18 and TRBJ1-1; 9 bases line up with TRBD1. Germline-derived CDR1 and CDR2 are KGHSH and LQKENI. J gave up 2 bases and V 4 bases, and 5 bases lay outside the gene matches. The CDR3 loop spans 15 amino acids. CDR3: CASSRGTGINTEAFF. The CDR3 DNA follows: TGTGCCAGCTCACGGGGGACAGGGATTAACACTGAAGCTTTCTTT.

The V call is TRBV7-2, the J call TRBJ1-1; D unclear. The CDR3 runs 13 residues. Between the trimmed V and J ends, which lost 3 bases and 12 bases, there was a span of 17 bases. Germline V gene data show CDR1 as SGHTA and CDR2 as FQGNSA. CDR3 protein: CASSFSVPRESFF. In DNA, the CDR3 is TGTGCCAGCAGCTTTTCGGTCCCTCGTGAGTCTTTCTTT.

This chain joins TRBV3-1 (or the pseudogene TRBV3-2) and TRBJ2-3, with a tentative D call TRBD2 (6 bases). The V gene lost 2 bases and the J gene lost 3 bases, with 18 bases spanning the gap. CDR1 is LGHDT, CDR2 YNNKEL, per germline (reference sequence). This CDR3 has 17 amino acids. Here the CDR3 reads CASSQLPWRGQTDTQYF. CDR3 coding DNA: TGTGCCAGCAGCCAACTTCCCTGGCGGGGCCAAACAGATACGCAGTATTTT.

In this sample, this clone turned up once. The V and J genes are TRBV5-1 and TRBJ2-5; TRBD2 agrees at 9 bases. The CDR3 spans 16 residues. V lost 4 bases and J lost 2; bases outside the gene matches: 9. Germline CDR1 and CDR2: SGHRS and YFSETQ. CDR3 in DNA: TGCGCCAGCAGCCTAGCGGCTAGCGGGGATCAAGAGACCCAGTACTTC. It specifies CASSLAASGDQETQYF.

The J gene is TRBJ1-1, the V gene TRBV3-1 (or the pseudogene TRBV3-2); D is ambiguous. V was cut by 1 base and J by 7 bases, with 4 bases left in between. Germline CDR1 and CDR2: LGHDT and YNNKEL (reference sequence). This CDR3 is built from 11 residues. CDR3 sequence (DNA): TGTGCCAGCAGCCAAGCCAATGAAGCTTTCTTT. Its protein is CASSQANEAFF.

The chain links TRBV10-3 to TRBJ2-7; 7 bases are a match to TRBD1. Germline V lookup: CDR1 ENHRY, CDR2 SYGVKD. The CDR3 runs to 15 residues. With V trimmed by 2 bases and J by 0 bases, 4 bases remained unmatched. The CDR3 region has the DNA TGTGCCATCAGTGAGGGGCAGGGGGTCTCCTACGAGCAGTACTTC. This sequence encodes CAISEGQGVSYEQYF.